This TCR beta chain comes out of a study of T cell repertoires in cytomegalovirus infection. Study at large: Peptides in the study included HLA-C-restricted and HLA-B-restricted CMV epitopes. In public TCR beta signatures, there were indications of both CMV infection and matching HLA type. Study results and limitations: HLA-C-restricted TCR beta clonotypes specific for CMV led the ex vivo response. Individuals carrying CMV plus the relevant HLA were identified by cumulative frequency of public TCR beta families.

The V end lost 6 bases, the J end lost 0 bases, and 14 bases lay between the germline ends. CDR1 and CDR2 (germline): MDHEN, SYDVKM. There are 15 residues in the CDR3. A note on this clonotype: Its specificity is unknown.

TCRdb fed the reads into MiXCR, producing one record per CDR3 protein. The table lists roughly 990,000 distinct CDR3 sequences, around 31% of them singletons. The sequence came from a human donor in good health (CMV status not recorded). Some clones in this sample may be carry-over from other donors' samples. The specimen was cultured CD8+ T cells from PBMCs, collected from culture after CMV antigen stimulation. The V and J genes are TRBV28 and TRBJ1-1; D is ambiguous. The CDR3 region is CASSPMQDLNTEAFF. The CDR3 nucleotides read TGTGCCAGCAGCCCCATGCAAGATTTGAACACTGAAGCTTTCTTT.